These 17 T cell receptor beta chains were all obtained from the same sample, sequenced in a study of T-cell reconstitution after alpha-beta-depleted transplantation in children. It was with unique molecular identifiers that the TCRbeta library was prepared. Each CDR3 protein gets one entry after TCRdb re-called the PCR reads with MiXCR. The data show more than 400,000 distinct CDR3 sequences, around 46% seen once. This specimen was PBMCs, taken before TCRalphabeta/CD19-depleted stem cell transplant. The receptors come from a girl aged 2 to 10 with aplastic anemia, due to receive a stem cell transplant.

This clonotype was counted at least ten times. V and J are TRBV5-1 and TRBJ2-1; the match to TRBD2 covers 13 bases. V shed 4 bases, J shed 9 bases, and the junction held 7 bases outside the gene matches. From germline, CDR1 is SGHRS and CDR2 YFSETQ. CDR3 length: 15 residues. This CDR3 is CASSRTSGSLGEQFF. In DNA form, the CDR3 reads TGCGCCAGCAGCAGGACTAGCGGGAGTCTCGGTGAGCAGTTCTTC.

The sample holds a few counts of this clonotype. The chain links TRBV20-1 to TRBJ2-5; 9 positions match TRBD2. Germline CDR1 and CDR2: DFQATT and SNEGSKA (reference sequence). J gave up 7 bases and V 3 bases, and 12 bases lay outside the gene matches. This CDR3 is 15 amino acids long. The CDR3 nucleotides read TGCAGTGCTAGTGAATCGACTAGCGGTACGAGGACCCAGTACTTC. Translation gives CSASESTSGTRTQYF.

The gene calls are TRBV27 and TRBJ2-7; 10 nucleotides align to TRBD1. J was trimmed by 3 bases and V by 6 bases; bases with no gene match: 23. From germline, CDR1 is MNHEY and CDR2 SMNVEV (reference sequence). The CDR3 loop spans 20 amino acids. CDR3 bases: TGTGCCAGCAGCACCCGGACCGAGACAGGGGGCGGGGGCGGGAGCTACGAGCAGTACTTC. Residues: CASSTRTETGGGGGSYEQYF.

The chain combines TRBV6-5 with TRBJ1-1, with D possibly TRBD1 on 5 matching bases. In germline, CDR1 is MNHEY, CDR2 SVGAGI. This CDR3 is built from 15 residues. Trimming shortened V by 0 bases and J by 5 bases, and 13 bases separated the two germline ends. The CDR3 DNA follows: TGTGCCAGCAGTTACTCGAAGTACGGGGGAACTGAAGCTTTCTTT. Amino acids: CASSYSKYGGTEAFF.

This clonotype was counted between two and nine times. V gene TRBV6-5 combines with J gene TRBJ1-4; 7 bases fit TRBD1. Germline CDR1 and CDR2: MNHEY and SVGAGI. The CDR3 has 16 amino acids. With V trimmed by 4 bases and J by 5 bases, 10 bases remained unmatched. The CDR3 DNA follows: TGTGCCAGCAGTTCGACTATACAGGGGCCAAATGAAAAACTGTTTTTT. Encoded protein: CASSSTIQGPNEKLFF.

V usage is TRBV28 and J usage is TRBJ1-2; no definite D call. This CDR3 is 13 amino acids long. CDR1 is MDHEN and CDR2 is SYDVKM in the germline V gene. Between the trimmed V and J ends, which lost 2 bases and 8 bases, there was a span of 12 bases. The CDR3 DNA is TGTGCCAGCAGTTTAGTCGCTAGACAAGGCTACACCTTC. It translates to CASSLVARQGYTF.

The CDR3: CASSQQWGQNIQYF. The CDR3 nucleotides read TGTGCCAGCAGCCAGCAATGGGGCCAAAACATTCAGTACTTC. The chain combines TRBV5-6 with TRBJ2-4, with D possibly TRBD1 on 5 matching bases. Germline V lookup: CDR1 SGHDT, CDR2 YYEEEE. CDR3 length equals 14 residues. Trimming removed 4 bases at V and 5 bases at J, with 13 bases between.

The genes are TRBV5-1 and TRBJ1-1, with D unresolved. The V gene's germline CDR1 is SGHRS and CDR2 YFSETQ. The CDR3 covers 16 residues. The V end was cut by 4 bases, the J end by 0 bases, with 16 bases between. In DNA form, the CDR3 reads TGCGCCAGCAGCCCAACTGGGGATTTTATGAACACTGAAGCTTTCTTT. Encoded protein: CASSPTGDFMNTEAFF.

The gene calls are TRBV5-4 and TRBJ2-1; D is perhaps TRBD2 (6 bases). CDR3 length: 11 amino acids. Germline loops: CDR1 SGHNT, CDR2 YYREEE (reference sequence). Trimming cost V 4 bases and J 12 bases, with 11 bases left between them. The CDR3 protein is CASSIGGGQFF. The CDR3, as DNA: TGTGCCAGCAGCATTGGGGGAGGGCAGTTCTTC.

The chain uses TRBV30 and TRBJ2-2; D might be TRBD2 (5 bases). The germline gives CDR1 GTSNPN, CDR2 SVGIG (reference sequence). The CDR3 sequence is 11 residues long. V lost 4 bases, J lost 8 bases, and 8 bases lay in between. The CDR3 DNA is TGTGCCTGGAAGAGGGCGGGGGAGCTGTTTTTT. It encodes CAWKRAGELFF.

V usage is TRBV28 and J usage is TRBJ2-7, with unresolved D. This CDR3 region has 14 residues. The germline gives CDR1 MDHEN, CDR2 SYDVKM. Trimming removed 2 bases at V and 2 bases at J, with 10 bases between. The DNA of the CDR3 is TGTGCCAGCAGTTTAAAAGGTCGGCCCTACGAGCAGTACTTC. Encoded protein: CASSLKGRPYEQYF.

This clonotype was counted only a few times. This sequence joins TRBV6-2 or TRBV6-3 and TRBJ2-1, with 16 bases matching TRBD2. CDR1 MNHEY and CDR2 SVGEGT come from the germline V gene. V dropped 2 bases and J dropped 3; count of bases not matched to a gene: 13. This CDR3 is built from 21 residues. The CDR3 DNA is TGTGCCAGCAGTTACCAAGCGACGGGACTAGCGGGAGGGCCCATCTACAATGAGCAGTTCTTC. Protein product: CASSYQATGLAGGPIYNEQFF.

Note on this clonotype: A read error may account for a junction end that differs from germline. V is TRBV10-2 and J is TRBJ2-3, with 7 nucleotides matching TRBD2. CDR1 is WSHSY and CDR2 is SAAADI in the germline V gene. The CDR3 has 14 residues. The CDR3, as DNA: TGCGCCCGCAGGAGCGGGACTGGCACAGATACGCAGTATTTT. It yields the protein CARRSGTGTDTQYF.

J is TRBJ2-2 and V is TRBV5-1; D is undetermined. The CDR3 contains 16 residues. Trimming removed 4 bases at V and 0 bases at J, with 13 bases between. Germline V CDR1 and CDR2: SGHRS, YFSETQ. DNA for the CDR3: TGCGCCAGCAGCCGACGGTCGGCCGCGAACACCGGGGAGCTGTTTTTT. This gives the protein CASSRRSAANTGELFF.

The chain links TRBV10-3 to TRBJ2-6; 7 bases line up with TRBD1. J gave up 0 bases and V 6 bases, and 11 bases lay outside the gene matches. Germline V gene data show CDR1 as ENHRY and CDR2 as SYGVKD. This CDR3 comprises 18 residues. CDR3 in amino acids: CAISQPTGPNSGANVLTF. CDR3 in DNA: TGTGCCATCAGCCAGCCGACAGGGCCCAACTCTGGGGCCAACGTCCTGACTTTC.

Comment on this clonotype: This may be a read error: a much more frequent sequence differs by one nucleotide. The rearrangement joins TRBV3-1 to TRBJ2-7, with 9 bases fitting TRBD1. After removal of 1 base from V and 3 bases from J, the junction contained 1 base not matched to a gene. The CDR3 has 14 residues. Germline V gene sequence: CDR1 LGHDT, CDR2 YNNKEL (reference sequence). The CDR3 protein is CASSQGQGDYEQYF. CDR3 in DNA: TGTGCCAGCAGCCAAGGACAGGGGGACTACGAGCAGTACTTC.

This clonotype was observed a few times. The J gene is TRBJ2-2, the V gene TRBV20-1; D not resolved. The CDR3 is 14 amino acids. Germline CDR1 DFQATT, CDR2 SNEGSKA (reference sequence). Trimming removed 1 base at V and 1 base at J, with 7 bases between. This CDR3 reads CSARVRVNTGELFF. The DNA for the CDR3 is TGCAGTGCTAGAGTCAGAGTGAACACCGGGGAGCTGTTTTTT.